This T cell receptor (beta chain) was identified during a study of response to subunit inactivated influenza vaccine (dated by TCRdb to about 2018). About the full investigation: Deep quantitative T cell receptor repertoire profiling was used in the study to track responses to a trivalent subunit inactivated influenza vaccine.

CDR1 and CDR2 (SGHDT, YYEEEE) derive from the germline V gene. From its cysteine to its phenylalanine, the CDR3 spans 15 amino acids. Solely the CDR3 DNA is kept, with 45 bases framed from the first base. V and J lose 4 bases and 3 bases, and a span of 16 bases separates them. This clonotype was counted between two and nine times. Its specific antigen is unknown. Per-nucleotide qualities are absent, and no much larger clonotype sits a single base away. Overall study outcomes, separate from this receptor: The authors suggested that each seasonal influenza vaccination may recruit only a limited number of new T cells.

Library method: RT-PCR. TCRdb lists the instrument as Illumina HiSeq 2500. TCRdb redid the processing of the public reads, applying fastp at Q25 and MiXCR, and retained in-frame beta chains. Rows are combined by CDR3 protein, so each entry shows the most common genes and DNA. The sample includes hundreds of thousands of distinct CDR3 sequences, with about 25% observed a single time. In total, the top ten clones hold around 1.8% of the sample. The clonotype comes from a man aged 45 to 65 who received an inactivated influenza vaccine. Donor details come from another sample of the same person, matched by shared clones. The V gene is TRBV5-6 and the J gene is TRBJ1-1; a confident D gene designation cannot be given. Here the sequenced sample was CD4+ T cells sorted from PBMCs, taken roughly 5 days after vaccination. The sequenced DNA is TGTGCCAGCAGCCCCGACTCTGGGAGGGACACTGAAGCTTTCTTT. Translated, this is CASSPDSGRDTEAFF.